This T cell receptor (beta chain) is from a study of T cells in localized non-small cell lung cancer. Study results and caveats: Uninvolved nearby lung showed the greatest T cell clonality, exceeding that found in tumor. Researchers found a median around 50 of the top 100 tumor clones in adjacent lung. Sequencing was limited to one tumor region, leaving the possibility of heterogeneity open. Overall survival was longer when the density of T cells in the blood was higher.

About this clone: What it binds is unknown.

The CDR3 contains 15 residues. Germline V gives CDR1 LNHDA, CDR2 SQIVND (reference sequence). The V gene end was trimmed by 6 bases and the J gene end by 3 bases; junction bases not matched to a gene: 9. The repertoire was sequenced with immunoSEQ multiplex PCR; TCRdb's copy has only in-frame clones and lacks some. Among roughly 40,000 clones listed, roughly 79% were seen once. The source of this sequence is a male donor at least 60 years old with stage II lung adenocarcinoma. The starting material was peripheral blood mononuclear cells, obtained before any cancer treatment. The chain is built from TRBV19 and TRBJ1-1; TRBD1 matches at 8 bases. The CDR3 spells CASRNQGARDTEAFF. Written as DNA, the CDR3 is TGTGCCAGTAGAAACCAGGGGGCCCGGGACACTGAAGCTTTCTTT.